The rows below give T cell receptor beta chains drawn from one sample of a study of blood T cell repertoires in COVID-19. The table came from immunoSEQ multiplex PCR; TCRdb's copy has only in-frame clones and leaves some out. This sample yields tens of thousands of clones, of which roughly 77% are seen a single time; about 24% belongs to the top ten. Input material: peripheral blood. The source is a human donor in a cohort sampled during active COVID-19. Each CDR3 is given with its conserved first and last residue. The D gene is left open where the match is weak. Only some rows state a clone size, as once, few, many or a class for expanded clones.

CDR3 length	clone size	D gene	V gene	J gene	CDR3 protein	CDR3 DNA
15	-	-	TRBV18	TRBJ2-1	CASSPLRGTYNEQFF	TGTGCCAGCTCACCCTTAAGGGGCACCTACAATGAGCAGTTCTTC
21	-	TRBD1	TRBV2	TRBJ2-3	CASSDSKGQGVLAELTDTQYF	TGTGCCAGCAGTGATTCCAAGGGACAGGGAGTGCTAGCGGAGCTCACAGATACGCAGTATTTT
15	few	-	TRBV4-1	TRBJ1-4	CASSQEPRTAGELFF	TGCGCCAGCAGCCAAGAACCCCGGACGGCCGGGGAACTGTTTTTT
15	once	-	TRBV28	TRBJ1-4	CASSLGGAGGEKLFF	TGTGCCAGCAGTTTAGGAGGGGCGGGGGGTGAAAAACTGTTTTTT
14	-	-	TRBV9	TRBJ1-4	CASSVGTDREKLFF	TGTGCCAGCAGCGTAGGTACAGATCGAGAAAAACTGTTTTTT
13	-	TRBD1	TRBV6-5	TRBJ1-2	CASRPTGGYGYTF	TGTGCCAGCAGACCCACAGGGGGCTATGGCTACACCTTC
15	-	-	TRBV19	TRBJ1-6	CASSETPLNNSPLHF	TGTGCCAGTAGTGAGACTCCACTCAATAATTCACCCCTCCACTTT
14	-	TRBD2	TRBV2	TRBJ2-7	CASRKGLVSYEQYF	TGTGCCAGCAGAAAGGGACTAGTATCCTACGAGCAGTACTTC
16	few	TRBD2	TRBV2	TRBJ2-3	CASNSGTSGRSSPQYF	TGTGCCAGCAACAGCGGGACTAGCGGGAGGTCCTCCCCCCAGTATTTT
16	-	-	TRBV7-8	TRBJ1-6	CASSLGGSSYNSPLHF	TGTGCCAGCAGCTTGGGGGGGAGCTCCTATAATTCACCCCTCCACTTT
14	-	TRBD1	TRBV11-3	TRBJ2-7	CASSPGTGSYEQYF	TGTGCCAGCAGCCCAGGGACAGGGAGCTACGAGCAGTACTTC
17	-	TRBD1	TRBV5-5	TRBJ2-1	CASSLRIRQGGYNEQFF	TGTGCCAGCAGCTTGCGTATAAGACAGGGGGGGTACAATGAGCAGTTCTTC
15	once	-	TRBV15	TRBJ1-6	CATSPGQRYNSPLHF	TGTGCCACCAGCCCAGGACAGCGTTATAATTCACCCCTCCACTTT
13	-	-	TRBV11-3	TRBJ1-1	CASSLSAGLEAFF	TGTGCCAGCAGCTTATCTGCAGGCCTTGAAGCTTTCTTT
14	-	TRBD2	TRBV15	TRBJ2-7	CATSRDRSGGEQYF	TGTGCCACCAGCAGAGACCGTAGCGGGGGCGAGCAGTACTTC
21	-	-	TRBV19	TRBJ2-2	CASSIVGSARLFTITFGELFF	TGTGCCAGTAGTATAGTTGGGAGTGCCCGTTTATTCACCATTACATTCGGGGAGCTGTTTTTT
14	-	TRBD1	TRBV5-4	TRBJ2-7	CASSSRDRVHEQYF	TGTGCCAGCAGCTCCCGGGACAGGGTCCACGAGCAGTACTTC
15	-	TRBD2	TRBV7-2	TRBJ2-1	CASRYRLASYNEQFF	TGTGCCAGCAGATATCGACTAGCGAGCTACAATGAGCAGTTCTTC
16	-	TRBD1	TRBV19	TRBJ2-1	CASSITGQISYNEQFF	TGTGCCAGTAGTATTACGGGACAGATCAGCTACAATGAGCAGTTCTTC
16	-	-	TRBV6-5	TRBJ2-7	CASSYSRQGGTYEQYF	TGTGCCAGCAGTTACTCGAGGCAGGGAGGAACCTACGAGCAGTACTTC
14	once	-	TRBV11-2	TRBJ2-3	CASSSSKQGDTQYF	TGTGCCAGCAGTTCATCAAAGCAGGGAGATACGCAGTATTTT
14	-	-	TRBV6-5	TRBJ2-7	CASLSGKWAYEQYF	TGTGCCAGCCTGTCGGGGAAATGGGCCTACGAGCAGTACTTC
19	-	TRBD1	TRBV4-1	TRBJ1-2	CASSQAGTATRSIPYGYTF	TGCGCCAGCAGCCAAGCCGGGACAGCCACTCGCTCTATCCCCTATGGCTACACCTTC
17	few	-	TRBV28	TRBJ1-3	CASSSNIADRSGNTIYF	TGTGCCAGCAGTTCCAACATAGCGGACCGCTCTGGAAACACCATATATTTT
16	-	TRBD2	TRBV4-3	TRBJ2-1	CASSQGLAGRYNEQFF	TGCGCCAGCAGCCAAGGACTAGCGGGACGCTACAATGAGCAGTTCTTC
14	few	TRBD1	TRBV7-6	TRBJ2-1	CASSSASGGTEQFF	TGTGCCAGCAGCTCCGCTTCAGGGGGAACTGAGCAGTTCTTC